This T cell receptor (beta chain) was recovered during a study of cytomegalovirus exposure and HLA in healthy donors. Remarks on this clone: Its antigen is not identified.

Amplification used 60 Vbeta primers and 13 Jbeta primers. Measured with immunoSEQ multiplex PCR; TCRdb has only the in-frame clones, and not every one. The data hold fewer than 150,000 clones, with about 74% observed a single time. V lost 1 base and J lost 5, with 9 bases in between. The CDR3 runs to 13 residues. From germline, CDR1 is SGHDT and CDR2 YYEEEE. General observations from the study: TCR beta V- and J-gene trimming, according to a later analysis, was linked to a missense DCLRE1C variant. Among the CMV-associated chains, three were confirmed in vitro as specific for CMV antigens.

Healthy bone marrow donors made up the cohort. The sequencing input was PBMCs. This TCR was sampled from a woman aged 40 to 50 in good health and CMV-seropositive. The V gene is TRBV5-6, the J gene TRBJ2-5; unclear D gene. The CDR3 nucleotides read TGTGCCAGCAGCTTGACAGTTTTGGAGACCCAGTACTTC. This encodes CASSLTVLETQYF.